This TCR beta chain emerged from a study of blood T cell repertoires in COVID-19. Looking at the study overall: Samples representing acute and convalescent COVID-19 were sourced from the United States, Italy and Spain.

TCRdb's copy holds only in-frame clones and misses some; the assay was immunoSEQ multiplex PCR. This repertoire shows around 230,000 clones, about 86% found once; its top ten account for approximately 10%. The V end was cut by 5 bases, the J end by 4 bases, with 6 bases between. This CDR3 has 13 amino acids. The V gene is TRBV12-3 or TRBV12-4, the J gene TRBJ2-6, with no clear D. Sequences were obtained from peripheral blood. This receptor was taken from a woman of 80 years or more with acute or convalescent COVID-19. This chain's CDR3 is CASSPVGANVLTF. CDR3 DNA: TGTGCCAGCAGTCCCGTAGGGGCCAACGTCCTGACTTTC.